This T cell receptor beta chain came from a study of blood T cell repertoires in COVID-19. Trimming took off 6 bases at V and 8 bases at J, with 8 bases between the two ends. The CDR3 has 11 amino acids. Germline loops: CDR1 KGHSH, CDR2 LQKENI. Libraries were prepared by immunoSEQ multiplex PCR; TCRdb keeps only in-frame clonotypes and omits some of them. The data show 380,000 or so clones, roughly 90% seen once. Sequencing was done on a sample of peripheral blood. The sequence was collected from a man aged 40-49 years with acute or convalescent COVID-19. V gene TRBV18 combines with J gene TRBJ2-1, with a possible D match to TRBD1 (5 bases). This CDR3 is CASSQGDEQFF. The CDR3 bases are TGTGCCAGCTCGCAAGGGGATGAGCAGTTCTTC.